The 16 T cell receptor beta chains below come from one sample, sequenced in a study of T cells after yellow fever vaccination (dated by TCRdb to 2018 to 2020). Preparation of the library involved 5' RACE. The sample was run on an Illumina HiSeq 2500. In-frame beta chains were kept once TCRdb had trimmed the public reads at Q25 with fastp and called clones with MiXCR. Every CDR3 protein is listed once, alongside the most common genes and DNA of its rows. The sample table contains under 80,000 distinct CDR3 sequences; only one count was recorded for 7.4% of them. The ten largest clones represent 30% to 45% of the sample. What this sample's treatment or condition label stands for: live attenuated yellow fever vaccine strain. The source was CD8+ T cells sorted from PBMCs, collected 15 days after the yellow fever booster vaccination. These receptors all come from a man aged 30-40 years who received the YFV17D yellow fever vaccine.

This clonotype was seen at least ten times. DNA of the CDR3: TGTGCCAGCAGCTTAGAAAGGGGGAGGGCCCAGTACTTC. It encodes CASSLERGRAQYF. The chain uses TRBV7-9 and TRBJ2-5; possibly TRBD2 for D (7 bases). Trimming took off 1 base at V and 9 bases at J, with 12 bases between the two ends. From germline, CDR1 is SEHNR and CDR2 FQNEAQ (reference sequence). The CDR3 covers 13 residues.

This clonotype was seen a few times. The gene calls are TRBV29-1 and TRBJ2-1; D gene unclear. This CDR3 is built from 11 residues. Germline assignment: CDR1 SQVTM and CDR2 ANQGSEA. V was pared by 4 bases and J by 8 bases, with 9 bases between. The CDR3 DNA is TGCAGCGTTGTCTCCGGATATGAGCAGTTCTTC. It translates to CSVVSGYEQFF.

There are many counts of this clonotype. The V gene is TRBV12-3 or TRBV12-4, the J gene TRBJ1-2, with no clear D. The CDR3 length is 12 residues. V was pared by 4 bases and J by 3 bases, with 6 bases between. CDR3 amino acids: CASSSADYGYTF. CDR3 DNA sequence: TGTGCCAGCAGTTCCGCGGACTATGGCTACACCTTC.

Ten or more counts support this clonotype. The J gene is TRBJ2-5, the V gene TRBV12-3 or TRBV12-4; possibly TRBD2 for D (6 bases). V was trimmed by 6 bases and J by 0 bases, leaving 14 bases between them. The CDR3 covers 15 residues. DNA of the CDR3: TGTGCCAGCAGCTACTCTGGGGGGAACCAAGAGACCCAGTACTTC. Amino acid sequence: CASSYSGGNQETQYF.

This clonotype was recorded a few times. This sequence joins TRBV7-9 and TRBJ2-7; D uncertain. V was pared by 3 bases and J by 3 bases, with 6 bases between. CDR3 length equals 12 residues. CDR1 and CDR2 (germline): SEHNR, FQNEAQ (reference sequence). The CDR3 nucleotides are TGTGCCAGCAGCTTGGACCTCTACGAGCAGTACTTC. Amino acids: CASSLDLYEQYF.

This clonotype was picked up many times. This sequence joins TRBV27 and TRBJ2-5, with 7 positions matching TRBD1. The CDR3 contains 15 residues. The ends lost 4 bases at V and 5 bases at J; junction bases unmatched: 10. CDR1 is MNHEY, CDR2 SMNVEV, per germline (reference sequence). CDR3 in amino acids: CASSSLSDRVETQYF. The CDR3 DNA is TGTGCCAGCAGTTCCTTAAGCGACAGGGTTGAGACCCAGTACTTC.

This clonotype was seen repeatedly, ten times or more. The gene calls are TRBV7-2 and TRBJ2-2; D gene uncertain. The CDR3 consists of 14 residues. V was pared by 1 base and J by 6 bases, with 9 bases between. CDR1 SGHTA and CDR2 FQGNSA come from the germline V gene. The CDR3 loop is CASSLVSGPGELFF. DNA for the CDR3: TGTGCCAGCAGCTTAGTCTCCGGTCCCGGGGAGCTGTTTTTT.

This clonotype was counted many times. This chain uses TRBV7-3 with TRBJ2-2; TRBD2 matches 7 bases. Germline trimming cut 5 bases from V and 5 bases from J; bases unmatched to any gene: 14. Germline V CDR1 and CDR2: SGHTA, FQGTGA. This CDR3 region has 17 residues. As DNA, the CDR3 is TGTGCCAGCAGCGCTACGCTGGCGGGAGTGGTGACCGGGGAGCTGTTTTTT. Translated: CASSATLAGVVTGELFF.

To note about this clonotype: A much larger clone differs by one base, so this may be a read error. The chain has TRBV27 and TRBJ2-7, with TRBD1 matching over 7 bases. Trimming cost V 4 bases and J 3 bases; bases outside gene matches: 12. The germline V gene encodes CDR1 MNHEY and CDR2 SMNVEV (reference sequence). The CDR3 length is 16 residues. CDR3 in amino acids: CASSSFGQGVYYEQYF. The CDR3 coding sequence is TGTGCCAGCAGTTCTTTCGGGCAGGGGGTATACTACGAGCAGTACTTC.

The V gene is TRBV7-2, the J gene TRBJ1-1; a possible D gene is TRBD1 (5 bases). Germline loops: CDR1 SGHTA, CDR2 FQGNSA. The CDR3 spans 14 residues. Trimming took off 3 bases at V and 4 bases at J, with 12 bases between the two ends. CDR3 DNA: TGTGCCAGCAGCTTTCTTGTTGGGGGCACTGAAGCTTTCTTT. Its translation: CASSFLVGGTEAFF.

This clonotype was observed a handful of times. The CDR3 reads CASSQLAQSSYNEQFF. CDR3 nucleotides: TGTGCCAGCAGCCAACTAGCGCAGAGCTCCTACAATGAGCAGTTCTTC. This chain joins TRBV11-2 and TRBJ2-1; 7 bases are shared with TRBD2. Losses at the gene ends were 5 bases for V and 0 bases for J; bases not matched to a gene: 7. Germline V CDR1 and CDR2: SGHAT, FQNNGV. The CDR3 runs 16 residues. Drawing the rest from reference TRBV11-2 and TRBJ2-1, the complete variable domain is EAGVAQSPRYKIIEKRQSVAFWCNPISGHATLYWYQQILGQGPKLLIQFQNNGVVDDSQLPKDRFSAERLKGVDSTLKIQPAKLEDSAVYLCASSQLAQSSYNEQFFGPGTRLTVL.

With respect to this clonotype: A much larger clone sits a single nucleotide away, making a read error possible. The chain is built from TRBV4-2 and TRBJ2-5; 8 bases fit TRBD1. J gave up 0 bases and V 0 bases, and 6 bases lay outside the gene matches. The CDR3 runs to 17 residues. Per the germline V gene, CDR1 is LGHNA and CDR2 is YNFKEQ. CDR3 DNA sequence: TGTGCCAGCAGCCAAGATGGTTCAGGGGGCGACCAAGAGACCCAGTACTTC. Its translation: CASSQDGSGGDQETQYF.

In its sample, this clonotype was seen many times. The gene calls are TRBV5-1 and TRBJ1-1, with D perhaps TRBD1 (6 bases). CDR1 is SGHRS and CDR2 is YFSETQ in the germline V gene. This CDR3 contains 15 residues. V was clipped by 1 base and J by 5 bases, with 15 bases between them. Here the CDR3 DNA reads TGCGCCAGCAGCTTGTACAGGGTGGGGGAAACTGAAGCTTTCTTT. It codes for CASSLYRVGETEAFF.

In the case of this clonotype: A single base separates this from a much larger clone, so it may be a read error. The V and J genes are TRBV7-3 and TRBJ2-3; 9 nucleotides agree with TRBD2. Germline V gene lookup returns CDR1 SGHTA and CDR2 FQGTGA. The CDR3 sequence is 19 residues long. V dropped 2 bases and J dropped 6; count of bases not matched to a gene: 18. CDR3 sequence: CASSLGLPRGRATPDTQYF. The CDR3, as DNA: TGTGCCAGCAGCTTAGGGCTTCCGCGCGGGAGGGCCACGCCGGATACGCAGTATTTT.

In this sample, this clonotype turned up many times. The J gene is TRBJ1-5, the V gene TRBV28; TRBD1 matches 7 bases. The CDR3 spans 14 residues. Per germline, CDR1 MDHEN and CDR2 SYDVKM. V trimming: 2 bases; J trimming: 6 bases; junction bases outside the gene matches: 4. DNA for the CDR3: TGTGCCAGCAGTTTAATAGGGGGCGGTCAGCCCCAGCATTTT. Residues: CASSLIGGGQPQHF.

At least ten counts were recorded for this clonotype. The chain has TRBV12-3 or TRBV12-4 and TRBJ1-2, with TRBD1 matching over 7 bases. V was pared by 5 bases and J by 6 bases, with 6 bases of the junction left unmatched. The CDR3 loop spans 13 amino acids. The CDR3 spells CASSHTGVHGYTF. For the CDR3, the DNA is TGTGCCAGCAGTCATACAGGGGTACATGGCTACACCTTC.